Below are 20 T cell receptor beta chains sequenced from a single sample in a study of post-analysis software for immune sequencing data. Notes on the study in general: TRBV5-6, TRBV5-1 and TRBV20-1 were among five TRBV segments more frequent in patients than controls.

No antigen has been identified for these receptors. Libraries were made from TCR beta cDNA, and they carried unique molecular identifiers. One entry per CDR3 protein, called by TCRdb with MiXCR from the PCR reads. The table records hundreds of thousands of distinct CDR3 sequences, 55% to 60% of them present only once. Material: blood. The receptors shown here come from a girl between 2 and 10 years old with multiple sclerosis.

The J gene is TRBJ2-3, the V gene TRBV29-1; maybe TRBD1 (6 bases). Looked up from germline, CDR1 is SQVTM and CDR2 is ANQGSEA. The ends were cut back, 0 bases at V and 5 bases at J, with 12 bases in the middle. This CDR3 spans 14 amino acids. The CDR3: CSVEEKARGDTQYF. The CDR3, as DNA: TGCAGCGTTGAAGAGAAGGCCAGGGGAGATACGCAGTATTTT.

This sequence joins TRBV10-2 and TRBJ2-1; the match to TRBD2 covers 9 bases. V gave up 3 bases and J gave up 0 bases; unmatched junction bases: 3. Germline V gives CDR1 WSHSY, CDR2 SAAADI. CDR3 length equals 16 residues. In nucleotides, the CDR3 is TGCGCCAGCAGTGAACTGACTAGCGGCTCCTACAATGAGCAGTTCTTC. Protein product: CASSELTSGSYNEQFF.

The genes are TRBV5-1 and TRBJ1-2; D is undetermined. The germline V gene has CDR1 SGHRS and CDR2 YFSETQ. V was pared by 0 bases and J by 4 bases, with 10 bases between. The CDR3 has 14 residues. The chain's CDR3 is CASSLENTLYGYTF. The DNA of the CDR3 is TGCGCCAGCAGCTTGGAGAACACCCTCTATGGCTACACCTTC.

This clonotype was seen only a few times. The J gene is TRBJ1-1, the V gene TRBV20-1, with no clear D. In germline, CDR1 is DFQATT, CDR2 SNEGSKA (reference sequence). CDR3 length: 13 residues. The V end lost 0 bases, the J end lost 4 bases, and 9 bases lay between the germline ends. CDR3 DNA sequence: TGCAGTGCTAGAGATGGCCCGGGCACTGAAGCTTTCTTT. Translating gives CSARDGPGTEAFF.

CDR3 amino acids: CATSDARLAGGPSNEQFF. The CDR3, as DNA: TGTGCCACCAGTGATGCGAGACTAGCGGGAGGGCCAAGCAATGAGCAGTTCTTC. The chain links TRBV24-1 to TRBJ2-1, with 14 bases fitting TRBD2. The J segment lost 6 bases and the V segment lost 3 bases, leaving 9 bases of the junction unmatched. This CDR3 spans 18 amino acids. Germline CDR1 and CDR2: KGHDR and SFDVKD.

The V and J genes are TRBV7-9 and TRBJ2-5; D is uncertain. Germline V lookup: CDR1 SEHNR, CDR2 FQNEAQ (reference sequence). The CDR3 has 16 residues. With 3 bases removed from V and 3 bases from J, the gap between germline ends came to 17 bases. CDR3 region: CASSFSTLEGKETQYF. The CDR3 nucleotides read TGTGCCAGCAGCTTTTCGACCCTCGAAGGAAAAGAGACCCAGTACTTC.

The chain combines TRBV4-2 with TRBJ1-1, with D possibly TRBD1 on 5 matching bases. Germline V gene data show CDR1 as LGHNA and CDR2 as YNFKEQ. V dropped 0 bases and J dropped 3 bases, with 20 bases sitting between them. The CDR3 contains 18 residues. DNA for the CDR3: TGTGCCAGCAGCCAAGATAGGGGCAGCCAAAGGGTGGACACTGAAGCTTTCTTT. Translating gives CASSQDRGSQRVDTEAFF.

This clonotype was counted once. The chain is built from TRBV24-1 and TRBJ2-3, with TRBD2 matching 11 bases. Unmatched junction bases numbered 7, after V lost 4 bases and J lost 2 bases. CDR3 length: 17 residues. The V gene's germline CDR1 is KGHDR and CDR2 SFDVKD. The CDR3 is CATSDPGTSGSTDTQYF. In DNA, the CDR3 is TGTGCCACCAGTGACCCTGGGACTAGCGGATCCACAGATACGCAGTATTTT.

The genes are TRBV9 and TRBJ1-2; no clear D. The CDR3 runs to 15 residues. The V end lost 0 bases, the J end lost 0 bases, and 9 bases lay between the germline ends. The germline V gene encodes CDR1 SGDLS and CDR2 YYNGEE. CDR3 amino acids: CASSVGGAPNYGYTF. Here the CDR3 DNA reads TGTGCCAGCAGCGTAGGAGGAGCCCCTAACTATGGCTACACCTTC.

Regarding this clonotype: One end of the junction is discordant with germline, which a read error may explain. This chain connects TRBV14 to TRBJ2-1, with 10 bases aligning to TRBD1. Germline-derived CDR1 and CDR2 are SGHDN and FVKESK. The CDR3 has 16 residues. CDR3 region: CAGSRLTGGASNEQFF. The DNA for the CDR3 is TGTGCCGGCAGCCGCCTGACAGGGGGCGCGAGCAATGAGCAGTTCTTC.

This clonotype was found once. The rearrangement links TRBV12-3 or TRBV12-4 to TRBJ2-5, with 7 bases identical to TRBD1. The CDR3 consists of 15 residues. V dropped 0 bases and J dropped 4; count of bases not matched to a gene: 5. The CDR3 sequence: CASSLAQGSGETQYF. The DNA for the CDR3 is TGTGCCAGCAGTTTAGCACAGGGGTCGGGAGAGACCCAGTACTTC.

The rearrangement uses TRBV4-3 and TRBJ1-2, with TRBD1 matching over 9 bases. The CDR3 is 17 amino acids. The V gene end was trimmed by 1 base and the J gene end by 4 bases; junction bases not matched to a gene: 10. Germline lookup yields CDR1 LGHNA and CDR2 YSLEER. CDR3 bases: TGCGCCAGCAGCCAAGGATCCCCGGGACAGGGACCCTATGGCTACACCTTC. It encodes CASSQGSPGQGPYGYTF.

This clonotype was seen a few times. This chain connects TRBV20-1 to TRBJ2-3, with 7 bases identical to TRBD1. The germline V gene encodes CDR1 DFQATT and CDR2 SNEGSKA (reference sequence). The CDR3 is made up of 15 amino acids. V dropped 6 bases and J dropped 4; count of bases not matched to a gene: 13. Written as DNA, the CDR3 is TGCAGTGCCACGCCGGCCCGACAGGGTCCAGATACGCAGTATTTT. Amino acids: CSATPARQGPDTQYF.

Here the CDR3 DNA reads TGTGCCAGCAGCTTAGATCAGGAAGGAACTAACACTGAAGCTTTCTTT. This encodes CASSLDQEGTNTEAFF. This chain links TRBV7-2 with TRBJ1-1; the D is unclear. Germline V CDR1 and CDR2: SGHTA, FQGNSA. The CDR3 is made up of 16 amino acids. The V end was cut by 1 base, the J end by 2 bases, with 14 bases between.

There are a few counts of this clonotype. This chain joins TRBV10-3 and TRBJ1-4, with no clear D. Trimming removed 7 bases from V and 4 bases from J, with 10 bases in between. Germline CDR1 reads ENHRY; CDR2 reads SYGVKD. CDR3 length: 13 amino acids. CDR3: CAITPGLNEKLFF. In DNA form, the CDR3 reads TGTGCCATCACCCCGGGCCTTAATGAAAAACTGTTTTTT.

The rearrangement uses TRBV3-1 and TRBJ2-1; D uncertain. Germline CDR1 reads LGHDT; CDR2 reads YNNKEL (reference sequence). V gave up 4 bases and J gave up 9 bases, with 13 bases separating them. The CDR3 covers 13 residues. The CDR3 sequence is CASSPLLGTEQFF. The CDR3 DNA reads as TGTGCCAGCAGCCCCCTTCTCGGTACTGAGCAGTTCTTC.

In this sample, this clonotype turned up once. The CDR3 DNA follows: TGTGCCAGCACCCTAGATGCTTGGGGGGAAGCGTTCTTC. This sequence encodes CASTLDAWGEAFF. This chain joins TRBV11-2 and TRBJ2-1; weak D call: TRBD2 (6 bases). The CDR3 covers 13 residues. CDR1 is SGHAT and CDR2 is FQNNGV in the germline V gene. V was cut by 7 bases and J by 15 bases, with 22 bases left in between.

J is TRBJ2-1 and V is TRBV20-1, with TRBD1 matching 11 bases. V shed 6 bases and J 8 bases; nucleotides not matched to a gene: 12. Germline V gene lookup returns CDR1 DFQATT and CDR2 SNEGSKA (reference sequence). There are 15 residues in the CDR3. The DNA of the CDR3 is TGCAGTGCATCACAAAGGACAGGGGGCTGGGATGAGCAGTTCTTC. Protein sequence: CSASQRTGGWDEQFF.

The V and J genes are TRBV7-9 and TRBJ2-3; 11 bases agree with TRBD2. CDR3 size: 16 residues. Per germline, CDR1 SEHNR and CDR2 FQNEAQ (reference sequence). J lost 2 bases, V lost 5 bases, and 6 bases had no gene match. The CDR3 DNA reads TGTGCCAGCAGCAAGACTAGCGGGACCGTCACAGATACGCAGTATTTT. Translated: CASSKTSGTVTDTQYF. The variable domain in full, with the rest retrieved from reference TRBV7-9 and TRBJ2-3, is DTGVSQNPRHKITKRGQNVTFRCDPISEHNRLYWYRQTLGQGPEFLTYFQNEAQLEKSRLLSDRFSAERPKGSFSTLEIQRTEQGDSAMYLCASSKTSGTVTDTQYFGPGTRLTVL.

This chain joins TRBV12-3 or TRBV12-4 and TRBJ2-3; TRBD1 agrees at 7 bases. The CDR3 extends over 16 amino acids. V trimming: 4 bases; J trimming: 2 bases; junction bases outside the gene matches: 9. As DNA, the CDR3 is TGTGCCAGCAGTTCCGGGACAGTGACAATCACAGATACGCAGTATTTT. Its protein is CASSSGTVTITDTQYF.